This TCR beta chain was sequenced during a study of blood T cells in healthy people across ages. Turning to the study itself: Roughly one uniquely barcoded beta molecule per two T cells was captured.

This clonotype has only a few counts. Through a sample-barcoded 5' primer and a J-beta primer mix, a second PCR was run for about 6 to 12 cycles. A template-switch adaptor with 12 random nucleotides tagged each cDNA molecule. TCRdb re-derived calls from the 5' RACE reads in MiXCR, one entry per CDR3 protein. The sample consists of roughly 1.7 million distinct CDR3 sequences, approximately 32% of them appearing once. Every donor provided approximately 9.2 milliliters of peripheral blood. With 5 bases removed from V and 2 bases from J, the gap between germline ends came to 18 bases. Germline lookup yields CDR1 MNHEY and CDR2 SVGEGT. CDR3 length: 16 amino acids.

Sequenced material: blood. This receptor was identified in a woman aged 30 to 39 in good health. This chain connects TRBV6-2 or TRBV6-3 to TRBJ2-5; D is perhaps TRBD2 (6 bases). The CDR3 bases are TGTGCCAGCAGTCGAGACCGTAGCGGATTACAAGAGACCCAGTACTTC. It specifies CASSRDRSGLQETQYF.